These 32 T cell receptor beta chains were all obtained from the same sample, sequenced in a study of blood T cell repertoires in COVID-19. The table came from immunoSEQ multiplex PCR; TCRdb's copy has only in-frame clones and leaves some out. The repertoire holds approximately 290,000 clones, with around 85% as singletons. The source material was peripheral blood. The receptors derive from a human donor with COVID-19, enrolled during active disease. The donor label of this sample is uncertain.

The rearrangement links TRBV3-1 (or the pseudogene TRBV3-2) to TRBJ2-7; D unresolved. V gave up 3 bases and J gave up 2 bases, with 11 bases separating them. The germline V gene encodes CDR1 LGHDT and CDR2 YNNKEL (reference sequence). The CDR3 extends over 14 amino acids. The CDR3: CASSQMPGTYEQYF. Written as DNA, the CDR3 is TGTGCCAGCAGCCAGATGCCGGGTACCTACGAGCAGTACTTC.

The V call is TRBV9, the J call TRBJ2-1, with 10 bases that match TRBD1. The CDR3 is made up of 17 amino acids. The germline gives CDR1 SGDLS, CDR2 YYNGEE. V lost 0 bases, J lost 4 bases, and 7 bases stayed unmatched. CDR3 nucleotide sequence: TGTGCCAGCAGCGTAGTCGGACGGACAGGGGGGTACAATGAGCAGTTCTTC. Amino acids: CASSVVGRTGGYNEQFF.

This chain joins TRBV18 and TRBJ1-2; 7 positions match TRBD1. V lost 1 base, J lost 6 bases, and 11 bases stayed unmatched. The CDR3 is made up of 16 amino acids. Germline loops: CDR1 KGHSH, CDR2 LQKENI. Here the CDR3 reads CASSPLGLQGVNGYTF. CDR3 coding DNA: TGTGCCAGCTCACCACTAGGATTGCAGGGGGTTAATGGCTACACCTTC.

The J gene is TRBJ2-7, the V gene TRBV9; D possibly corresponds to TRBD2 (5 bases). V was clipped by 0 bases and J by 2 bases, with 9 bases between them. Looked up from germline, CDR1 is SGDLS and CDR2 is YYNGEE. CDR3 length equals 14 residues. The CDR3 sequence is CASSVGGQTYEQYF. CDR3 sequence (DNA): TGTGCCAGCAGCGTAGGAGGGCAGACCTACGAGCAGTACTTC. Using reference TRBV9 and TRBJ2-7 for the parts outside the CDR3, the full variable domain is DSGVTQTPKHLITATGQRVTLRCSPRSGDLSVYWYQQSLDQGLQFLIQYYNGEERAKGNILERFSAQQFPDLHSELNLSSLELGDSALYFCASSVGGQTYEQYFGPGTRLTVT.

The chain's CDR3 is CAISTDRPNTGELFF. DNA for the CDR3: TGTGCCATCAGTACTGACAGGCCCAACACCGGGGAGCTGTTTTTT. The V gene is TRBV10-3, the J gene TRBJ2-2, with D perhaps TRBD1 (6 bases). V shed 5 bases and J shed 2 bases, with 12 bases lying between them. From germline, CDR1 is ENHRY and CDR2 SYGVKD. This CDR3 comprises 15 residues.

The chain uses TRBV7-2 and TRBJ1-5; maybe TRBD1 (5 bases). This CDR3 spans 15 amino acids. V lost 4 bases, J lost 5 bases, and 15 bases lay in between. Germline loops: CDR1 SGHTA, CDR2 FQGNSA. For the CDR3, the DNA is TGTGCCAGCAGCTCTACAGACAGATCCTATCAGCCCCAGCATTTT. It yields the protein CASSSTDRSYQPQHF.

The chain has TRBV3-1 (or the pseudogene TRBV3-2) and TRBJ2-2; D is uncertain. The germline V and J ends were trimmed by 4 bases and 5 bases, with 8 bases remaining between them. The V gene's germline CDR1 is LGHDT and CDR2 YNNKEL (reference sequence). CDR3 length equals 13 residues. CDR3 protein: CASSPAGTGELFF. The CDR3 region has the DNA TGTGCCAGCAGCCCCGCCGGGACCGGGGAGCTGTTTTTT.

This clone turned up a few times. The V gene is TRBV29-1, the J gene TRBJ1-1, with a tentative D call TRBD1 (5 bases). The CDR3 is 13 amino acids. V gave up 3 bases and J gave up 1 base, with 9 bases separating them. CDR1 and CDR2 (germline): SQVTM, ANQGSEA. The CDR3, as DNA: TGCAGCGTTGACTCAACAGGGAACACTGAAGCTTTCTTT. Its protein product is CSVDSTGNTEAFF.

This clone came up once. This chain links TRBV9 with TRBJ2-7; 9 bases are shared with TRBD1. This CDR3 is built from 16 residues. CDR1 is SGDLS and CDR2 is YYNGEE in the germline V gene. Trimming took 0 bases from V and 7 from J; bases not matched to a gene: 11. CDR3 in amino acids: CASSVGSWDRVSEQYF. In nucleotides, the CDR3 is TGTGCCAGCAGCGTAGGATCATGGGACAGGGTATCGGAGCAGTACTTC.

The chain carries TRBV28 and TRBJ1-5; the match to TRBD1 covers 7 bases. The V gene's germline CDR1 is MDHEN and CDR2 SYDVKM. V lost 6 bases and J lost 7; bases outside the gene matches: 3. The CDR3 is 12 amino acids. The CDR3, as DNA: TGTGCCAGCAGCAGGGGGGAACAGCCCCAGCATTTT. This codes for CASSRGEQPQHF.

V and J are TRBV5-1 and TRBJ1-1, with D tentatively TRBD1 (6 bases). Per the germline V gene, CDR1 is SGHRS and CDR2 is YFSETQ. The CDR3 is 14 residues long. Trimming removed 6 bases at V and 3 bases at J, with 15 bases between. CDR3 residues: CASMTDRRDTEAFF. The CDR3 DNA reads TGCGCCAGCATGACTGACAGGCGAGACACTGAAGCTTTCTTT.

CDR3 region: CSASRGTSGDYSYEQYF. CDR3 coding DNA: TGCAGTGCTAGTAGAGGGACTAGCGGGGATTACTCCTACGAGCAGTACTTC. The gene calls are TRBV20-1 and TRBJ2-7; the match to TRBD2 covers 13 bases. The CDR3 is 17 residues long. Germline CDR1 DFQATT, CDR2 SNEGSKA (reference sequence). J lost 0 bases, V lost 3 bases, and 8 bases had no gene match.

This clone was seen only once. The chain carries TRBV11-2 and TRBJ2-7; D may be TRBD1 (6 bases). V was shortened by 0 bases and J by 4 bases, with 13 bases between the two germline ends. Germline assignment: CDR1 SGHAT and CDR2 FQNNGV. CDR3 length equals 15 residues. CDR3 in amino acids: CASSLDKDRTYEQYF. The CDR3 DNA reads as TGTGCCAGCAGCTTAGATAAGGACAGAACATACGAGCAGTACTTC.

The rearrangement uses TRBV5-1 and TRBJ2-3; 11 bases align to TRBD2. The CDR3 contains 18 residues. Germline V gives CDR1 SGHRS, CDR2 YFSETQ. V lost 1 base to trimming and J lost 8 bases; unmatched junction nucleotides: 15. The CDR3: CASSLRSPLAGGQGTQYF. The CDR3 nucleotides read TGCGCCAGCAGCTTGAGGAGTCCTTTAGCGGGAGGGCAGGGTACGCAGTATTTT.

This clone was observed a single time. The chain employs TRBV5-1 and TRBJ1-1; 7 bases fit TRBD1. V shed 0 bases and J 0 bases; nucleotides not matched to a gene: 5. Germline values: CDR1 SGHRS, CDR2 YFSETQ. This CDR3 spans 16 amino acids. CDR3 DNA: TGCGCCAGCAGCTTGGTAGGGGGCGACATGAACACTGAAGCTTTCTTT. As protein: CASSLVGGDMNTEAFF.

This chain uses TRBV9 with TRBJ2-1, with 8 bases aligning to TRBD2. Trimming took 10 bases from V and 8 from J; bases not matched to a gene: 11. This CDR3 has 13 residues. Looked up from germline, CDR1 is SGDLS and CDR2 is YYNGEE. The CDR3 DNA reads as TGTGCCGTCGGGGGACTAGTCGCTGATGAGCAGTTCTTC. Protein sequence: CAVGGLVADEQFF.

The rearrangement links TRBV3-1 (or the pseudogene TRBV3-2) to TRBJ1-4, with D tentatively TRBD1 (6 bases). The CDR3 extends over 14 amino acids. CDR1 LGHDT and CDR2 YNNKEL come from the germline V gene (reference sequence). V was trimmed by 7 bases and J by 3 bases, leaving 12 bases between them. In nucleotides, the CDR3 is TGTGCCAGCACTACTGACAGGTCTAATGAAAAACTGTTTTTT. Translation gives CASTTDRSNEKLFF.

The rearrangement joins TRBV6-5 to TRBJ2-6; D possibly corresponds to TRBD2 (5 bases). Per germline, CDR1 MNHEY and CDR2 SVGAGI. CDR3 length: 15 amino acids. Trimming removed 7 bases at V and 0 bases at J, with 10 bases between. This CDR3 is CASTLEGSGANVLTF. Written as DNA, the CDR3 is TGTGCCAGCACCCTCGAGGGCTCTGGGGCCAACGTCCTGACTTTC.

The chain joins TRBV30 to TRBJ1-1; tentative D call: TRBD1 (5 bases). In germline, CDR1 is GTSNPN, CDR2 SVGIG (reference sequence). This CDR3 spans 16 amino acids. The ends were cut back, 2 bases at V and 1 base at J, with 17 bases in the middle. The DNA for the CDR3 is TGTGCCTGGAGTTACTTAGCAGGGCTAAAGAACACTGAAGCTTTCTTT. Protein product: CAWSYLAGLKNTEAFF. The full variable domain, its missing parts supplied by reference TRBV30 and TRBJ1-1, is SQTIHQWPATLVQPVGSPLSLECTVEGTSNPNLYWYRQAAGRGLQLLFYSVGIGQISSEVPQNLSASRPQDRQFILSSKKLLLSDSGFYLCAWSYLAGLKNTEAFFGQGTRLTVV.

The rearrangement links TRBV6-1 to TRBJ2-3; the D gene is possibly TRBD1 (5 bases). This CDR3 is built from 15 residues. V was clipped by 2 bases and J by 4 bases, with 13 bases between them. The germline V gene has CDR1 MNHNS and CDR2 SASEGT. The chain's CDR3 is CASSEQPSRADTQYF. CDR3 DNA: TGTGCCAGCAGTGAACAACCGTCCAGGGCAGATACGCAGTATTTT.

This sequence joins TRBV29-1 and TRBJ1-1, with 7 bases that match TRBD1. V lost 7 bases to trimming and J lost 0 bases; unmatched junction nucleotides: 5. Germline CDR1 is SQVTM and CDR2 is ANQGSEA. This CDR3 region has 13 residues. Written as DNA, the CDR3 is TGCAGCGGCCAGACAGGGTTGAACACTGAAGCTTTCTTT. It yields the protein CSGQTGLNTEAFF.

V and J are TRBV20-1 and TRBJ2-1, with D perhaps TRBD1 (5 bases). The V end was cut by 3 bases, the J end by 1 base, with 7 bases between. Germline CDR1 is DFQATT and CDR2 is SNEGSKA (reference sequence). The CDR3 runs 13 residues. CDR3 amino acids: CSASKGSYNEQFF. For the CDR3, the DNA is TGCAGTGCTAGTAAGGGGTCCTACAATGAGCAGTTCTTC.

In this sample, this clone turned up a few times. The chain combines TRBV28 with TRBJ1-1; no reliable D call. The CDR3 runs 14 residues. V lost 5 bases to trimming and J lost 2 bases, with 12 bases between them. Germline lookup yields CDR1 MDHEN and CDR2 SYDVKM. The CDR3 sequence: CASSTPPSNTEAFF. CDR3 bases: TGTGCCAGCAGTACACCCCCCTCCAACACTGAAGCTTTCTTT.

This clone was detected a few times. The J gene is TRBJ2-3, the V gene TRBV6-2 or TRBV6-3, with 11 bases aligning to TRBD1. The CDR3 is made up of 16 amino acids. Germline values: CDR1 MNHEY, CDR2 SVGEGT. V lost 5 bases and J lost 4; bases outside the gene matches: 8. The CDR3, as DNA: TGTGCCAGCAGTCTTTGGACAGGGGGCACCGCAGATACGCAGTATTTT. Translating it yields CASSLWTGGTADTQYF.

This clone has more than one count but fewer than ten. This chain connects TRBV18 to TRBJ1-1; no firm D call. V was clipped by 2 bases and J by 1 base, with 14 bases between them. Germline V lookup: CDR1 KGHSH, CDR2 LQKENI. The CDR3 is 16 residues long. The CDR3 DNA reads TGTGCCAGCTCACCAACACACGTGGCGGGGAACACTGAAGCTTTCTTT. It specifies CASSPTHVAGNTEAFF.

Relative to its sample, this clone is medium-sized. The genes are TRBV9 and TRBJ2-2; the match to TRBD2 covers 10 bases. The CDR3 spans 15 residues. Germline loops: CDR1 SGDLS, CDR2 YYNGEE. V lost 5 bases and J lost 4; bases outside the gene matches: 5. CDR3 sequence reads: CASSLAGDGTGELFF. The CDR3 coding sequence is TGTGCCAGCAGTCTAGCGGGAGACGGCACCGGGGAGCTGTTTTTT. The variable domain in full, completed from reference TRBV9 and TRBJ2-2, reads DSGVTQTPKHLITATGQRVTLRCSPRSGDLSVYWYQQSLDQGLQFLIQYYNGEERAKGNILERFSAQQFPDLHSELNLSSLELGDSALYFCASSLAGDGTGELFFGEGSRLTVL.

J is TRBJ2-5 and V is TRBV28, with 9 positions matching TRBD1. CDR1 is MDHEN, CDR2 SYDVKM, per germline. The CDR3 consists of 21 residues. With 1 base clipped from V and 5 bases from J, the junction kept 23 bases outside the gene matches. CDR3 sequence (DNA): TGTGCCAGCAGTTTATCCGAGTTATGTCGGATACAGGGGGCGGGTTGGGAGACCCAGTACTTC. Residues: CASSLSELCRIQGAGWETQYF.

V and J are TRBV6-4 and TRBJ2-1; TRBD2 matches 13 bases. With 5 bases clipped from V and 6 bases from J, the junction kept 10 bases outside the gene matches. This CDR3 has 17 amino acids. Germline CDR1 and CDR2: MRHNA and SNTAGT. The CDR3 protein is CASSTFRTSGSPNEQFF. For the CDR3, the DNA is TGTGCCAGCAGTACCTTTAGGACTAGCGGGAGCCCCAATGAGCAGTTCTTC.

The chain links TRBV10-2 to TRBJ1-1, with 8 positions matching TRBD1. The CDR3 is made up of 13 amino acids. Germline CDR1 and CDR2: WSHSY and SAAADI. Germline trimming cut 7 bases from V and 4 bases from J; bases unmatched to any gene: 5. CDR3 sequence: CASTRGPGTEAFF. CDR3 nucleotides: TGCGCCAGCACCAGGGGGCCCGGCACTGAAGCTTTCTTT.

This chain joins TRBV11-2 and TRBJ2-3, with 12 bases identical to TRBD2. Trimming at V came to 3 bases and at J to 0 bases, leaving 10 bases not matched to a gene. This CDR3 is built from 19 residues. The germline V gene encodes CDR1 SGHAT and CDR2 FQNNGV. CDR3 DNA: TGTGCCAGCAGCTTGAGGGGTTCGACTAGCGGGAGAAGCACAGATACGCAGTATTTT. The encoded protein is CASSLRGSTSGRSTDTQYF. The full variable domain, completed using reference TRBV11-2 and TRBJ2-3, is EAGVAQSPRYKIIEKRQSVAFWCNPISGHATLYWYQQILGQGPKLLIQFQNNGVVDDSQLPKDRFSAERLKGVDSTLKIQPAKLEDSAVYLCASSLRGSTSGRSTDTQYFGPGTRLTVL.

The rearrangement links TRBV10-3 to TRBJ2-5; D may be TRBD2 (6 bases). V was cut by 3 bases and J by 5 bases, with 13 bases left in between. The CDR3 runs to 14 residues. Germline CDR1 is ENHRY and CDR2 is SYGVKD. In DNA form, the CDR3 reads TGTGCCATCAGTGACAGGTCGGGGGTGGAGACCCAGTACTTC. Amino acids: CAISDRSGVETQYF.

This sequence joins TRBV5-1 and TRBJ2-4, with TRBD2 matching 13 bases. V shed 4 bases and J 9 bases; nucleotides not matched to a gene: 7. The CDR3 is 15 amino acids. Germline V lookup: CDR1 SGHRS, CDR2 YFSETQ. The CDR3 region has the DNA TGCGCCAGCAGCAGGACTAGCGGGAGTGTTGCCATTCAGTACTTC. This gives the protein CASSRTSGSVAIQYF.